The rows below give T cell receptor beta chains drawn from one sample of a study of blood T cells in healthy people across ages. MiXCR was run by TCRdb on the 5' RACE reads, yielding one entry per CDR3 protein. The sample includes under 2 million distinct CDR3 sequences, about 31% of them seen just once. Sequencing was performed on blood. Receptors were obtained from a young woman in good health. CDR3s include the opening cysteine and the closing phenylalanine or tryptophan. The D gene is left open where the match is weak. Size is stated for part of the rows, as once, few or many counts, or as a class when the clone is expanded.

>many|.|TRBV20-1|TRBJ2-3
CSARTTSTDTQYF
TGCAGTGCCCGGACTACTAGCACAGATACGCAGTATTTT
>few|.|TRBV4-1|TRBJ2-7
CASSQAGGDYEQYF
TGCGCCAGCAGCCAAGCCGGGGGTGACTACGAGCAGTACTTC
>.|.|TRBV14|TRBJ2-3
CASSQGLLVGDTQYF
TGTGCCAGCAGCCAAGGCCTCTTGGTTGGAGATACGCAGTATTTT
>.|.|TRBV9|TRBJ2-3
CASSGSMGFRTDTQYF
TGTGCCAGCAGCGGATCAATGGGGTTTAGGACAGATACGCAGTATTTT
>.|.|TRBV7-3|TRBJ1-1
CASSPTTVPGSEAFF
TGTGCCAGCAGCCCAACGACAGTCCCCGGGTCTGAAGCTTTCTTT
>.|.|TRBV28|TRBJ1-2
CASSYLSNLNYGYTF
TGTGCCAGCAGTTATTTGAGTAACCTTAACTATGGCTACACCTTC
>many|.|TRBV7-9|TRBJ2-3
CASMGLAANTDTQYF
TGTGCCAGCATGGGATTGGCAGCAAACACAGATACGCAGTATTTT
>few|TRBD1|TRBV25-1|TRBJ2-5
CAIVTGEEEETQYF
TGTGCCATCGTGACAGGGGAGGAGGAGGAGACCCAGTACTTC
>many|.|TRBV27|TRBJ1-5
CASSLKIGLGQPQHF
TGTGCCAGCAGTTTAAAAATAGGGTTGGGTCAGCCCCAGCATTTT
>.|.|TRBV7-3|TRBJ2-1
CASSLGGLEINEQFF
TGTGCCAGCAGCTTGGGTGGCCTTGAGATAAATGAGCAGTTCTTC
>.|.|TRBV4-1|TRBJ2-1
CASSQEGGPYNEQFF
TGCGCCAGCAGCCAAGAGGGAGGACCCTACAATGAGCAGTTCTTC
>few|.|TRBV20-1|TRBJ2-4
CSASILSASAKNIQYF
TGCAGTGCTAGTATTTTATCGGCTAGCGCCAAAAACATTCAGTACTTC
>.|TRBD1|TRBV3-1|TRBJ2-7
CASSQGRDRIYEQYF
TGTGCCAGCAGCCAGGGCAGGGACAGAATCTACGAGCAGTACTTC
>few|.|TRBV15|TRBJ2-1
CATSSDLDRSRSYNEQFF
TGTGCCACCAGCAGTGACCTTGACAGGTCAAGGTCCTACAATGAGCAGTTCTTC
>few|.|TRBV9|TRBJ2-5
CASSPDIMGGETQYF
TGTGCCAGCAGCCCCGATATCATGGGGGGAGAGACCCAGTACTTC
>.|TRBD1|TRBV27|TRBJ2-5
CASRKDRGVGTQYF
TGTGCCAGCAGAAAGGACAGGGGTGTTGGGACCCAGTACTTC
>many|TRBD2|TRBV20-1|TRBJ2-5
CSAPAPASGGQETQYF
TGCAGTGCTCCTGCCCCAGCTAGCGGGGGCCAAGAGACCCAGTACTTC
>few|.|TRBV27|TRBJ1-2
CASSPTTMLSYGYTF
TGTGCCAGCAGTCCAACTACAATGCTAAGCTATGGCTACACCTTC
>.|.|TRBV9|TRBJ2-1
CASSVATGAWYNEQFF
TGTGCCAGCAGCGTAGCGACGGGGGCGTGGTACAATGAGCAGTTCTTC
>.|.|TRBV7-9|TRBJ2-3
CASSLWVESTDTQYF
TGTGCCAGCAGCTTATGGGTGGAAAGCACAGATACGCAGTATTTT
>few|.|TRBV12-5|TRBJ1-1
CASGLEQGEAFF
TGTGCTAGTGGTCTTGAACAGGGAGAAGCTTTCTTT
>.|.|TRBV3-1|TRBJ1-5
CASSRDGGSNQPQHF
TGTGCCAGCAGCCGGGACGGGGGGAGCAATCAGCCCCAGCATTTT
>few|.|TRBV30|TRBJ1-2
CAWSLGGGAGYTF
TGTGCCTGGTCACTTGGAGGGGGAGCTGGCTACACCTTC
>.|.|TRBV12-3/TRBV12-4|TRBJ2-1
CASSLIPGQPDYNEQFF
TGTGCCAGCAGTTTAATCCCTGGACAGCCTGACTACAATGAGCAGTTCTTC
>many|.|TRBV20-1|TRBJ2-7
CSARATPGELYEQYF
TGCAGTGCTAGAGCCACTCCGGGAGAGCTTTACGAGCAGTACTTC
>.|TRBD1|TRBV29-1|TRBJ1-2
CGVEDQSGVKGAVYGYTF
TGCGGCGTTGAAGATCAATCAGGGGTAAAGGGGGCCGTCTATGGCTACACCTTC
>.|.|TRBV4-2|TRBJ2-2
CASSWDFTGELFF
TGTGCCAGCAGCTGGGACTTCACCGGGGAGCTGTTTTTT
>many|TRBD2|TRBV7-2|TRBJ2-3
CASSSGGPGDTQYF
TGTGCCAGCAGCTCGGGAGGACCCGGGGATACGCAGTATTTT
>.|TRBD2|TRBV3-1|TRBJ2-5
CASSGTSDGTQYF
TGTGCCAGCAGCGGGACTAGCGACGGGACCCAGTACTTC
>.|TRBD1|TRBV7-8|TRBJ1-1
CASKGGGGTREAFF
TGTGCCAGCAAGGGAGGAGGGGGCACCAGGGAAGCTTTCTTT
>many|.|TRBV7-9|TRBJ2-5
CASSSGRDDQETQYF
TGTGCCAGCAGCTCCGGCCGGGACGACCAAGAGACCCAGTACTTC